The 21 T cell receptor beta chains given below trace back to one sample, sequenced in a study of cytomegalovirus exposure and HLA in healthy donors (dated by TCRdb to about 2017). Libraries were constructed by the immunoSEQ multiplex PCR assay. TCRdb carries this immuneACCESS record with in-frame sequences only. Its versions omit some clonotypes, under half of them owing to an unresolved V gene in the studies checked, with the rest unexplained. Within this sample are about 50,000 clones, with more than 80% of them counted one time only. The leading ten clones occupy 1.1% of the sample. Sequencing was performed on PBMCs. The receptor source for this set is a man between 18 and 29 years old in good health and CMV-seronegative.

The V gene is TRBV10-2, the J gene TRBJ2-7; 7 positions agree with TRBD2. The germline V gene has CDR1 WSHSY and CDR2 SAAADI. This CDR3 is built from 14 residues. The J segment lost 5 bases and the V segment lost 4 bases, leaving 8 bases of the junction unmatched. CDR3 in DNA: TGCGCCAGCAGTGCGCCCGGGACTACTAACGAGCAGTACTTC. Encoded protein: CASSAPGTTNEQYF.

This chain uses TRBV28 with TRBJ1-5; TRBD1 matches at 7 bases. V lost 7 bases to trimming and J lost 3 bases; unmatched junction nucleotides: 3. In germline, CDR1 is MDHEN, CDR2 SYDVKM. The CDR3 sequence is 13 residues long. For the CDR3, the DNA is TGTGCCAGCAAAACAGGGGTCAATCAGCCCCAGCATTTT. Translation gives CASKTGVNQPQHF. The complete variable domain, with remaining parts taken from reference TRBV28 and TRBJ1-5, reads DVKVTQSSRYLVKRTGEKVFLECVQDMDHENMFWYRQDPGLGLRLIYFSYDVKMKEKGDIPEGYSVSREKKERFSLILESASTNQTSMYLCASKTGVNQPQHFGDGTRLSIL.

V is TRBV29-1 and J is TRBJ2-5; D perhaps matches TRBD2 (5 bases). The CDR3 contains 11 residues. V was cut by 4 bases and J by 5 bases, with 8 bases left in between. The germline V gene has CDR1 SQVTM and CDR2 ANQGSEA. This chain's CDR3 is CSVARGETQYF. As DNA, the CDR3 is TGCAGCGTTGCTAGAGGGGAGACCCAGTACTTC.

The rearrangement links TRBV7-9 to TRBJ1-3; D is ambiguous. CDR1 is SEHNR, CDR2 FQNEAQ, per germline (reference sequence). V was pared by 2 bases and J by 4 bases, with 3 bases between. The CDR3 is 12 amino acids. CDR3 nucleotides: TGTGCCAGCAGCTTATCAGGAAACACCATATATTTT. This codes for CASSLSGNTIYF.

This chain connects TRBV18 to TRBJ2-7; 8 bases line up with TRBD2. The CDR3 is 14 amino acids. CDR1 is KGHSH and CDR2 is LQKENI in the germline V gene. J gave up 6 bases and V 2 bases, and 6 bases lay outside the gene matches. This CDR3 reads CASSPSGLAPEQYF. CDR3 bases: TGTGCCAGCTCACCAAGCGGACTAGCTCCCGAGCAGTACTTC. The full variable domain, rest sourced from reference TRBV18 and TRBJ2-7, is NAGVMQNPRHLVRRRGQEARLRCSPMKGHSHVYWYRQLPEEGLKFMVYLQKENIIDESGMPKERFSAEFPKEGPSILRIQQVVRGDSAAYFCASSPSGLAPEQYFGPGTRLTVT.

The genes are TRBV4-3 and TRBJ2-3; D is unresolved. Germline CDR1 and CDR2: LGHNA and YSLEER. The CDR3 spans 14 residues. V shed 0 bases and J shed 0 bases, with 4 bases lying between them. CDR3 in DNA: TGCGCCAGCAGCCAAGATACTAGCACAGATACGCAGTATTTT. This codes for CASSQDTSTDTQYF.

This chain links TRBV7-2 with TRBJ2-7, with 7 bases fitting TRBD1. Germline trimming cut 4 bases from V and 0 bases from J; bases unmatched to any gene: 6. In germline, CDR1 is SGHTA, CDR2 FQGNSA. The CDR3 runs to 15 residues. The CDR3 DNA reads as TGTGCCAGCAGCTCCCAGACAGGGTTCTCCTACGAGCAGTACTTC. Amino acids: CASSSQTGFSYEQYF.

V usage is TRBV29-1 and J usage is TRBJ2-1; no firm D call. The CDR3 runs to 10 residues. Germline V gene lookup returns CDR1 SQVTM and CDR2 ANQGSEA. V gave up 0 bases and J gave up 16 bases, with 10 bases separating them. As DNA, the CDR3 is TGCAGCGTTGAAGAAGAGTTAGTTTTCTTC. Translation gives CSVEEELVFF.

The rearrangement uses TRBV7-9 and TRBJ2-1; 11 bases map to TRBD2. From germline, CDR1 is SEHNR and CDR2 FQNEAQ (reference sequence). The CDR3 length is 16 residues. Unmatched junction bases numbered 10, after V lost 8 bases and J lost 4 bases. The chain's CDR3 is CASQPPGLAEYNEQFF. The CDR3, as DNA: TGTGCCAGCCAACCCCCGGGACTAGCGGAATACAATGAGCAGTTCTTC.

Here the CDR3 reads CASSPGTNRETQYF. The DNA of the CDR3 is TGTGCCAGCTCACCAGGGACTAACCGAGAGACCCAGTACTTC. The chain uses TRBV18 and TRBJ2-5, with 7 bases aligning to TRBD2. Germline V gene sequence: CDR1 KGHSH, CDR2 LQKENI. J lost 4 bases, V lost 2 bases, and 4 bases had no gene match. This CDR3 has 14 amino acids.

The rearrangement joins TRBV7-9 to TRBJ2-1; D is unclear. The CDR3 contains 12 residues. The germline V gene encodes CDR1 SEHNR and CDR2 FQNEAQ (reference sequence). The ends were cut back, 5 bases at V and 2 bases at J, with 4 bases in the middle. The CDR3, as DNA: TGTGCCAGCAGCCGTCCCTACAATGAGCAGTTCTTC. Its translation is CASSRPYNEQFF.

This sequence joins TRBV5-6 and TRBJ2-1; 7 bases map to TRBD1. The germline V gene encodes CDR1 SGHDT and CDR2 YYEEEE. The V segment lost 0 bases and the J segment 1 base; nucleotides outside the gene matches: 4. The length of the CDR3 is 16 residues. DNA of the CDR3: TGTGCCAGCAGCTTGGCAGGGGGTGGTTCCTACAATGAGCAGTTCTTC. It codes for CASSLAGGGSYNEQFF.

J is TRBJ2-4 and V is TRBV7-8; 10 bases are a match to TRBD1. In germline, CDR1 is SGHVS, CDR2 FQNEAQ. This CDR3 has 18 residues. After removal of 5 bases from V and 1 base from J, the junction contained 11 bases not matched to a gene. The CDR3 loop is CASSISGTGEVAKNIQYF. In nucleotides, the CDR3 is TGTGCCAGCAGCATCTCCGGGACAGGGGAAGTGGCCAAAAACATTCAGTACTTC.

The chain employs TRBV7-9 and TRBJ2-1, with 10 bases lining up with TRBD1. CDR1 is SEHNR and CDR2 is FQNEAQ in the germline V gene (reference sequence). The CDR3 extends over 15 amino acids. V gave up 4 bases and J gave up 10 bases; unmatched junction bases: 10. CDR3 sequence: CASSSGTGAAGEQFF. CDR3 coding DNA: TGTGCCAGCAGCTCCGGGACAGGGGCAGCGGGGGAGCAGTTCTTC.

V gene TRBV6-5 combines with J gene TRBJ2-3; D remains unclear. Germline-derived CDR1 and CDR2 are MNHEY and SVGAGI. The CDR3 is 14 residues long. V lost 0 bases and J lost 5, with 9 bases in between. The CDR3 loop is CASSYSSRVDTQYF. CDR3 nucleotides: TGTGCCAGCAGTTACTCTAGTCGGGTAGATACGCAGTATTTT.

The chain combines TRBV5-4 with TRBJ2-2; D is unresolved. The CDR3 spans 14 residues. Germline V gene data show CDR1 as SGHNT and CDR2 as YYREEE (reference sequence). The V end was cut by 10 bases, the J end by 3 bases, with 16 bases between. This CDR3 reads CALNAEKDTGELFF. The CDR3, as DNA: TGTGCCCTGAACGCGGAGAAGGACACCGGGGAGCTGTTTTTT.

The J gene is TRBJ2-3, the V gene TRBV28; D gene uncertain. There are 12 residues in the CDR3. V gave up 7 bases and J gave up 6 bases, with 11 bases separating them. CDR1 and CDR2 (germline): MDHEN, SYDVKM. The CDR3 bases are TGTGCCAGCACCGCCAGGCCGGATACGCAGTATTTT. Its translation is CASTARPDTQYF.

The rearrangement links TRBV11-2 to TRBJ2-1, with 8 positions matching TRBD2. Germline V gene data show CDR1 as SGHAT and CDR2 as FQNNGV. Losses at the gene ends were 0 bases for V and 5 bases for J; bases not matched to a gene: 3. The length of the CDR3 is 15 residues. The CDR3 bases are TGTGCCAGCAGCTTAGATCGTAGCGGGAACAATGAGCAGTTCTTC. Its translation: CASSLDRSGNNEQFF.

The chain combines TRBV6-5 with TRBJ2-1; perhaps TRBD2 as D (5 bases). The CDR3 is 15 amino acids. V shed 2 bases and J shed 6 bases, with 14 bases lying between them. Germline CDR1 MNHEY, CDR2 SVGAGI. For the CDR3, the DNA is TGTGCCAGCAGTTACGTAGGCGGGTCTGGCAATGAGCAGTTCTTC. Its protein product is CASSYVGGSGNEQFF.

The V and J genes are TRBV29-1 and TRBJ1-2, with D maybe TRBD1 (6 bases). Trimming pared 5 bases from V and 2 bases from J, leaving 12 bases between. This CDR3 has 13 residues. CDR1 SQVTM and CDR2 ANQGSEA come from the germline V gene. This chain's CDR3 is CSVNPRGNYGYTF. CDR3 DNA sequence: TGCAGCGTTAACCCCAGGGGAAACTATGGCTACACCTTC. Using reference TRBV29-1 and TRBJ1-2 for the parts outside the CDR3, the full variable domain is SAVISQKPSRDICQRGTSLTIQCQVDSQVTMMFWYRQQPGQSLTLIATANQGSEATYESGFVIDKFPISRPNLTFSTLTVSNMSPEDSSIYLCSVNPRGNYGYTFGSGTRLTVV.

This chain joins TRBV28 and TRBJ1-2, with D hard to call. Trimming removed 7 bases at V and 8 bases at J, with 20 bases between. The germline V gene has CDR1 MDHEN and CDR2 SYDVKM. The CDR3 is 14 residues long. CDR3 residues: CASTTPHRPGGYTF. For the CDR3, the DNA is TGTGCCAGCACTACCCCACATCGCCCGGGGGGCTACACCTTC.